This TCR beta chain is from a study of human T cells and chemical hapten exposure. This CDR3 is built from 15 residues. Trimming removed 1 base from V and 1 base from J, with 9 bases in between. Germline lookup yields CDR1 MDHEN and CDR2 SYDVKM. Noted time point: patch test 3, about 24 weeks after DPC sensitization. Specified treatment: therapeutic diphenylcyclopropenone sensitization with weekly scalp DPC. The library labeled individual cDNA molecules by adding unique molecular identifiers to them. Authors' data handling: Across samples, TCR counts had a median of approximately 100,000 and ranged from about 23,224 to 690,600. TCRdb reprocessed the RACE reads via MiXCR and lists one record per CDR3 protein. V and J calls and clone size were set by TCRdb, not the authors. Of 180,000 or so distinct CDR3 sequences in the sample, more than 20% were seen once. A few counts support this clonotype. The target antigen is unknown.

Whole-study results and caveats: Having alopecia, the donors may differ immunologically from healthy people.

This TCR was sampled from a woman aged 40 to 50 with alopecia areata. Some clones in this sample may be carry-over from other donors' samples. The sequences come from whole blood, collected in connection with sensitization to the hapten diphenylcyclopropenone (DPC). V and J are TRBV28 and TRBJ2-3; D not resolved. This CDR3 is CASSLSTDGTDTQYF. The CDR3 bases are TGTGCCAGCAGTTTATCCACCGACGGCACAGATACGCAGTATTTT.